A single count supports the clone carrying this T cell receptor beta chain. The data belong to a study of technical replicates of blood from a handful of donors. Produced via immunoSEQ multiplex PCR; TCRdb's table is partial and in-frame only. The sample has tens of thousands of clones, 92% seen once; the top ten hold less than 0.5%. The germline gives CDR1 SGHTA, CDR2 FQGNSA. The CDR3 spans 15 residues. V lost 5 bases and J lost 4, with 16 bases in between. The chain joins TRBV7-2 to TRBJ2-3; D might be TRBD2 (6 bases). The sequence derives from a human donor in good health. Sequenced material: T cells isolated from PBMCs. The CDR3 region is CASSIPGLAPDTQYF. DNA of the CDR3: TGTGCCAGCAGCATCCCGGGACTCGCTCCAGATACGCAGTATTTT.